This T cell receptor (beta chain) was recorded in a study of monozygotic twins with inflammatory bowel disease. The germline CDR1 and CDR2 sequences are SGHRS and YFSETQ. The CDR3 loop spans 16 amino acids. From the 5' RACE reads, TCRdb lists one entry per CDR3 protein and no DNA. This sample contains about 380,000 distinct CDR3 sequences. The receptor comes from a human donor with ulcerative colitis or Crohn's disease, or a healthy co-twin of an affected twin (not recorded which). Material: blood. The V gene is TRBV5-1, the J gene TRBJ2-4; TCRdb reports TRBD1, a call that lacks DNA to check it against. The CDR3 here is CASSLGWGTGTNIQYF.